A single sample gave rise to the 8 T cell receptor beta chains below, sequenced in a study of PD-1 blockade in classical Hodgkin lymphoma. Each of the patients experienced relapse following autologous stem cell transplantation, and their brentuximab vedotin exposure differed. Data came from immunoSEQ multiplex PCR; TCRdb stores just in-frame clones and leaves some out. The data contain around 99,000 clones, approximately 80% of them singletons. This specimen consisted of peripheral blood mononuclear cells (PBMCs), obtained before the second cycle of nivolumab. The receptors originated from a human donor with classical Hodgkin lymphoma.

There are a few counts of this clone. This chain links TRBV5-4 with TRBJ2-7; TRBD2 matches at 8 bases. V was pared by 4 bases and J by 3 bases, with 6 bases of the junction left unmatched. Per germline, CDR1 SGHNT and CDR2 YYREEE (reference sequence). The CDR3 loop spans 14 amino acids. The CDR3 DNA is TGTGCCAGCAGCCCGACTAGCGATAGCTACGAGCAGTACTTC. This sequence encodes CASSPTSDSYEQYF.

This chain joins TRBV6-1 and TRBJ2-2; TRBD2 might be the D (7 bases). Germline V gene sequence: CDR1 MNHNS, CDR2 SASEGT. CDR3 length equals 13 residues. The V gene lost 6 bases and the J gene lost 4 bases, with 9 bases spanning the gap. CDR3 sequence reads: CASRGGATGELFF. The CDR3 DNA sequence: TGTGCCAGCAGGGGGGGGGCCACCGGGGAGCTGTTTTTT.

The V gene is TRBV11-1, the J gene TRBJ2-7; D not resolved. Trimming removed 3 bases from V and 2 bases from J, with 8 bases in between. Germline-derived CDR1 and CDR2 are SGHAT and FQDESV (reference sequence). CDR3 length: 13 amino acids. The chain's CDR3 is CASSFRRTYEQYF. In nucleotides, the CDR3 is TGTGCCAGCAGCTTCCGTCGGACCTACGAGCAGTACTTC.

V and J are TRBV6-1 and TRBJ2-7, with a possible D match to TRBD2 (5 bases). Germline V gene sequence: CDR1 MNHNS, CDR2 SASEGT. The CDR3 sequence is 12 residues long. Deletions cut 6 bases from V and 3 bases from J, with 9 bases between. The CDR3 DNA reads TGTGCCAGCAGGGACTCGAGCTACGAGCAGTACTTC. Its translation is CASRDSSYEQYF.

The chain couples TRBV5-1 to TRBJ2-1, with D hard to call. The V end lost 0 bases, the J end lost 2 bases, and 6 bases lay between the germline ends. Germline CDR1 SGHRS, CDR2 YFSETQ. This CDR3 has 14 residues. In nucleotides, the CDR3 is TGCGCCAGCAGCTTGGATAGCCCCTACAATGAGCAGTTCTTC. Translating gives CASSLDSPYNEQFF.

This rearrangement joins TRBV5-1 to TRBJ2-1, with no clear D. Germline V gene data show CDR1 as SGHRS and CDR2 as YFSETQ. The CDR3 extends over 13 amino acids. Trimming pared 0 bases from V and 6 bases from J, leaving 7 bases between. The CDR3 DNA follows: TGCGCCAGCAGCTTGGGTCTTTTCAATGAGCAGTTCTTC. This gives the protein CASSLGLFNEQFF.

This clone was picked up a small number of times. This rearrangement joins TRBV6-1 to TRBJ2-4; 10 nucleotides match TRBD2. The CDR3 is 19 amino acids. Looked up from germline, CDR1 is MNHNS and CDR2 is SASEGT. V dropped 3 bases and J dropped 0; count of bases not matched to a gene: 11. The CDR3, as DNA: TGTGCCAGCAGTGAGAGGGGCGGGACTAGCGCACTAGCCAAAAACATTCAGTACTTC. Protein: CASSERGGTSALAKNIQYF.

The CDR3 sequence: CASSATGLPNTGELFF. In DNA, the CDR3 is TGTGCCAGCAGCGCCACGGGACTACCTAACACCGGGGAGCTGTTTTTT. This chain connects TRBV9 to TRBJ2-2; TRBD2 agrees at 7 bases. CDR1 is SGDLS and CDR2 is YYNGEE in the germline V gene. The V segment lost 3 bases and the J segment 2 bases; nucleotides outside the gene matches: 7. The CDR3 length is 16 residues. The full variable domain, in which reference TRBV9 and TRBJ2-2 provide the parts outside the CDR3, is DSGVTQTPKHLITATGQRVTLRCSPRSGDLSVYWYQQSLDQGLQFLIQYYNGEERAKGNILERFSAQQFPDLHSELNLSSLELGDSALYFCASSATGLPNTGELFFGEGSRLTVL.